The 5 T cell receptor beta chains presented below share a single source sample, sequenced in a study of identical twins. Using its own MiXCR run on the 5' RACE reads, TCRdb lists one record per CDR3 protein. The table has 500,000 or so distinct CDR3 sequences, roughly an eighth seen once. This sample also appeared in a second study, on yellow fever vaccine responses in identical twins.

The sequenced sample consisted of CD4+ T cells sorted from blood. All receptors derive from a woman younger than 30 in good health.

Only a few counts were recorded for this clonotype. The rearrangement uses TRBV10-2 and TRBJ2-7; TRBD1 agrees at 8 bases. After removal of 7 bases from V and 3 bases from J, the junction contained 2 bases not matched to a gene. The germline CDR1 and CDR2 sequences are WSHSY and SAAADI. CDR3 length: 12 residues. The CDR3 DNA follows: TGCGCCAGCACGGGACAGGACTACGAGCAGTACTTC. As protein: CASTGQDYEQYF.

This chain uses TRBV30 with TRBJ2-1; TRBD2 agrees at 7 bases. The V gene's germline CDR1 is GTSNPN and CDR2 SVGIG (reference sequence). The CDR3 is made up of 11 amino acids. Losses at the gene ends were 0 bases for V and 10 bases for J; bases not matched to a gene: 0. The CDR3 nucleotides read TGTGCCTGGAGTGTAGCGGGAGAGCAGTTCTTC. It is translated as CAWSVAGEQFF.

This clonotype came up a few times. This chain uses TRBV27 with TRBJ2-5, with a tentative D call TRBD2 (5 bases). Germline CDR1 MNHEY, CDR2 SMNVEV (reference sequence). V gave up 6 bases and J gave up 5 bases, with 16 bases separating them. The CDR3 is 14 amino acids. Written as DNA, the CDR3 is TGTGCCAGCAGCTTCGGACCGGGGAAGGAGACCCAGTACTTC. Residues: CASSFGPGKETQYF.

This clonotype was detected only a few times. The rearrangement links TRBV28 to TRBJ2-3; a weak D match, TRBD1 (6 bases). The V end lost 5 bases, the J end lost 7 bases, and 10 bases lay between the germline ends. Germline assignment: CDR1 MDHEN and CDR2 SYDVKM. The CDR3 is 12 amino acids. The CDR3 region has the DNA TGTGCCAGCAGTGTCAGGGGACATACGCAGTATTTT. Protein sequence: CASSVRGHTQYF.

The genes are TRBV30 and TRBJ2-3, with D perhaps given as TRBD1 or TRBD2 (5 bases each). Trimming took off 1 base at V and 3 bases at J, with 20 bases between the two ends. Germline values: CDR1 GTSNPN, CDR2 SVGIG (reference sequence). The CDR3 is made up of 17 amino acids. The CDR3 region is CAWSAPRGPLVTDTQYF. The CDR3 DNA reads as TGTGCCTGGAGTGCGCCGAGGGGACCACTGGTTACAGATACGCAGTATTTT.